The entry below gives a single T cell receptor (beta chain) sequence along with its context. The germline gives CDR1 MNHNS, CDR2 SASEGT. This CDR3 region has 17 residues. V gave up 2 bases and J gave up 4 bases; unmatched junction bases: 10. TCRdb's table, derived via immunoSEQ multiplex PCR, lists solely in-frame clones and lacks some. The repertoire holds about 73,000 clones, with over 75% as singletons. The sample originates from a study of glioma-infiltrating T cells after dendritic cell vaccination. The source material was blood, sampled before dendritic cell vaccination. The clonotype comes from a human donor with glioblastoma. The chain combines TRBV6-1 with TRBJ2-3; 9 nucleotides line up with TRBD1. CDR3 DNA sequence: TGTGCCAGCAGTGAACCTTCAGCGGGACAGGGATCAGATACGCAGTATTTT. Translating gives CASSEPSAGQGSDTQYF.